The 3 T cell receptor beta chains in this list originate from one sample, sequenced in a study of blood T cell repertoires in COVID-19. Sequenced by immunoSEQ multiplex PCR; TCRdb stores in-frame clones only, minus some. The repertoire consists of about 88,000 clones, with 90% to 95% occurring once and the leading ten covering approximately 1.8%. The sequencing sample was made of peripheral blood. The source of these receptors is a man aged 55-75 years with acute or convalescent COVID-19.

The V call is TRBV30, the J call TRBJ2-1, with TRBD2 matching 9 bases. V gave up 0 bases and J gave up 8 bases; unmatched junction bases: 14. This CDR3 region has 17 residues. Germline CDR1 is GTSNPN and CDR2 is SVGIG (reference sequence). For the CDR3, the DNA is TGTGCCTGGAGTGTACGAGCGGGAGGTCCCTTTACCGATGAGCAGTTCTTC. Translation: CAWSVRAGGPFTDEQFF.

The DNA of the CDR3 is TGTGCCAGCAGCAAATCGCTAGGTACAGATACGCAGTATTTT. This encodes CASSKSLGTDTQYF. This chain joins TRBV7-2 and TRBJ2-3, with D uncertain. Between the trimmed V and J ends, which lost 5 bases and 3 bases, there was a span of 12 bases. The CDR3 has 14 amino acids. CDR1 SGHTA and CDR2 FQGNSA come from the germline V gene.

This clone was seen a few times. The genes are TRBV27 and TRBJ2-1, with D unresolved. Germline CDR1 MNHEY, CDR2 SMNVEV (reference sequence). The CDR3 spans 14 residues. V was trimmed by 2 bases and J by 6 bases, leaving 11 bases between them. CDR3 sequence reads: CASSLGQVGNEQFF. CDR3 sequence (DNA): TGTGCCAGCAGTTTAGGGCAGGTAGGCAATGAGCAGTTCTTC.